The next 14 T cell receptor beta chains were all read from a single sample in a study of blood T cells in healthy people across ages. It was with a sample-barcoded 5' primer and a J-beta primer mix that a second PCR of roughly 7 to 12 cycles was run. TCRdb re-called the 5' RACE reads with MiXCR, one entry per CDR3 protein. Among about 1.5 million distinct CDR3 sequences listed, approximately 42% were seen once. The sample taken for sequencing was blood. The receptors derive from a young woman in good health.

Ten or more counts support this clonotype. The chain uses TRBV20-1 and TRBJ2-2, with 9 bases matching TRBD2. Losses at the gene ends were 3 bases for V and 3 bases for J; bases not matched to a gene: 5. The V gene's germline CDR1 is DFQATT and CDR2 SNEGSKA (reference sequence). The CDR3 covers 15 residues. This CDR3 reads CSARRGGADTGELFF. The CDR3 DNA reads TGCAGTGCTAGGCGCGGGGGGGCCGACACCGGGGAGCTGTTTTTT.

In the case of this clonotype: The junction shows a germline mismatch at one end, possibly a read error. The V and J genes are TRBV7-8 and TRBJ1-1; D gene ambiguous. CDR3 size: 13 residues. The germline V gene encodes CDR1 SGHVS and CDR2 FQNEAQ. The CDR3 DNA reads TGTGCCAGCAGCCCGCTCTTGGGAGCTGAGGCTTTCTTT. This codes for CASSPLLGAEAFF.

CDR3 coding DNA: TGTGCCAGCAGCAACATGGGGACTAGCGGGCATGAGCAGTTCTTC. Protein: CASSNMGTSGHEQFF. The chain couples TRBV28 to TRBJ2-1; 12 bases line up with TRBD2. This CDR3 spans 15 amino acids. The V gene's germline CDR1 is MDHEN and CDR2 SYDVKM. V gave up 6 bases and J gave up 8 bases; unmatched junction bases: 8.

This clonotype was counted only a few times. The chain couples TRBV12-3 or TRBV12-4 to TRBJ1-2, with 7 bases fitting TRBD1. The J segment lost 0 bases and the V segment lost 5 bases, leaving 12 bases of the junction unmatched. CDR3 length equals 17 residues. The CDR3 sequence is CASSPLRGLEANYGYTF. The CDR3 DNA is TGTGCCAGCAGTCCACTCAGGGGGTTAGAAGCTAACTATGGCTACACCTTC.

The V call is TRBV25-1, the J call TRBJ1-1; no clear D. Germline CDR1 and CDR2: MGHDK and SYGVNS. V lost 4 bases and J lost 4, with 13 bases in between. This CDR3 has 14 amino acids. DNA for the CDR3: TGTGCCAGCAGTGCCGCTAGGGTAGGCACTGAAGCTTTCTTT. It codes for CASSAARVGTEAFF.

The J gene is TRBJ2-4, the V gene TRBV18; 8 nucleotides line up with TRBD2. The DNA end is a closer match to TRBJ2-7, so the J assignment may be wrong. The CDR3 has 15 amino acids. Germline V gene sequence: CDR1 KGHSH, CDR2 LQKENI. This CDR3 reads CASSPRTSSTYEQYF. CDR3 nucleotides: TGTGCCAGCTCACCACGGACTAGCTCAACCTACGAGCAGTACTTC.

The chain is built from TRBV15 and TRBJ2-7, with a weak D call TRBD2 (6 bases). Per germline, CDR1 LNHNV and CDR2 YYDKDF (reference sequence). This CDR3 spans 14 amino acids. The ends were cut back, 0 bases at V and 3 bases at J, with 9 bases in the middle. CDR3 sequence: CATSREGGVYEQYF. The DNA for the CDR3 is TGTGCCACCAGCAGAGAAGGAGGGGTCTACGAGCAGTACTTC.

Only a few counts were recorded for this clonotype. V and J are TRBV5-1 and TRBJ2-3, with 8 bases lining up with TRBD1. The CDR3 loop spans 20 amino acids. V lost 2 bases, J lost 2 bases, and 19 bases stayed unmatched. CDR1 SGHRS and CDR2 YFSETQ come from the germline V gene. As DNA, the CDR3 is TGCGCCAGCAGCTTCGCCTATTACACCGGGACAGGAATTTACACAGATACGCAGTATTTT. It yields the protein CASSFAYYTGTGIYTDTQYF. The full variable domain, its missing parts supplied by reference TRBV5-1 and TRBJ2-3, is KAGVTQTPRYLIKTRGQQVTLSCSPISGHRSVSWYQQTPGQGLQFLFEYFSETQRNKGNFPGRFSGRQFSNSRSEMNVSTLELGDSALYLCASSFAYYTGTGIYTDTQYFGPGTRLTVL.

Details on this clonotype: A much larger clonotype is one base distant, so this may be a read error. The chain employs TRBV27 and TRBJ2-1, with D perhaps matching TRBD1 (5 bases). The CDR3 is 15 residues long. The germline CDR1 and CDR2 sequences are MNHEY and SMNVEV (reference sequence). CDR3 nucleotide sequence: TGTGCCAGCAGTTTATGGCAGGGTGCGGTCAATGGGCAGTTCTTC. Encoded protein: CASSLWQGAVNGQFF.

The table lists this clonotype with a few counts. The chain joins TRBV4-1 to TRBJ2-3; the match to TRBD1 covers 7 bases. Germline CDR1 is MGHRA and CDR2 is YSYEKL. V dropped 2 bases and J dropped 5; count of bases not matched to a gene: 7. The CDR3 spans 15 residues. CDR3 in amino acids: CASSQSDRDQDTQYF. The DNA for the CDR3 is TGCGCCAGCAGCCAATCCGACAGGGACCAAGATACGCAGTATTTT.

This sequence joins TRBV27 and TRBJ2-1; either TRBD1 or TRBD2 may supply D (5 bases each). The ends were cut back, 9 bases at V and 8 bases at J, with 35 bases in the middle. Germline CDR1 MNHEY, CDR2 SMNVEV (reference sequence). The CDR3 runs to 19 residues. CDR3 in amino acids: CARATRGSELVGVYDEQFF. CDR3 bases: TGTGCCAGGGCGACTCGGGGCTCAGAACTTGTCGGGGTGTATGATGAGCAGTTCTTC.

The chain links TRBV20-1 to TRBJ2-7; tentatively, D is TRBD1 (5 bases). The CDR3 runs to 12 residues. Germline V lookup: CDR1 DFQATT, CDR2 SNEGSKA (reference sequence). V was cut by 6 bases and J by 1 base, with 10 bases left in between. The CDR3 region is CSARQPSYEQYF. The CDR3 nucleotides are TGCAGTGCGAGACAGCCGTCCTACGAGCAGTACTTC.

The V gene is TRBV4-3, the J gene TRBJ1-4; D remains ambiguous. Germline CDR1 LGHNA, CDR2 YSLEER. The CDR3 is 13 amino acids. The V end was cut by 0 bases, the J end by 10 bases, with 9 bases between. The CDR3 loop is CASSQDPAAKLFF. CDR3 sequence (DNA): TGCGCCAGCAGCCAAGATCCTGCGGCAAAACTGTTTTTT.

This chain uses TRBV27 with TRBJ2-3, with TRBD2 as a possible D gene (6 bases). The germline V and J ends were trimmed by 7 bases and 6 bases, with 14 bases remaining between them. Germline-derived CDR1 and CDR2 are MNHEY and SMNVEV (reference sequence). This CDR3 contains 13 residues. The CDR3 region has the DNA TGTGCCAGCAAGGAGGGCAACATTGATACGCAGTATTTT. It encodes CASKEGNIDTQYF.